This record concerns one T cell receptor beta chain sequence. It has no known antigen specificity. Per-base qualities were not stored, and no clone one base away is much larger. To demonstrate the VDJtools post-analysis software, the study profiled TCR beta repertoires from the peripheral blood of about 13 young patients with multiple sclerosis. The multiple sclerosis patients were children and adolescents between roughly 6 and 16 years of age. Library preparation employed PCR. Sequencing was performed on an Illumina HiSeq 2500. Unique molecular identifiers were incorporated into TCR beta cDNA libraries to reduce PCR and sequencing biases. Per 1 to 10 million input T cells, 500,000 or so cDNA molecules were obtained, such that each molecule approximated one T cell. The patient libraries were prepared and sequenced with the same protocol used for the earlier healthy control dataset. Within a given batch, samples were prepared together, multiplexed and sequenced on the same HiSeq lane. Concerning the study's data processing: Raw barcoded reads were processed with MIGEC, and single-read molecular identifier groups were discarded before consensus assembly and CDR3 extraction. Clonotype tables were post-analysed with VDJtools, and diversity was normalized by down-sampling all datasets to the smallest sample size. In repertoire overlap clustering, CDR3 amino acid sequences, but not nucleotide sequences, were matched to correct batch-related cross-sample contamination. Starting from the raw public reads, TCRdb applied fastp trimming at Q25, assembled clones with MiXCR and retained in-frame beta chains. Rows with a matching CDR3 protein are joined into one entry that keeps the most common DNA and genes. V and J calls and clone size were set by TCRdb, not the authors. This sample lists roughly 570,000 distinct CDR3 sequences; around a third were detected once. Around 6% of the sample is taken by the ten largest.

This sample is part of a study of post-analysis software for immune sequencing data (dated by TCRdb to between 2014 and 2016). Study-wide context: Recorded disease courses included relapsing-remitting, secondary progressive and progressive-relapsing multiple sclerosis, with some patients lacking subtype annotation. The patient repertoires were compared against 11 previously published healthy control repertoires obtained from donors aged about 6 to 27 years. A subset of samples was prepared in parallel using single-end sample barcoding, then pooled and co-amplified after Illumina adapter ligation. General conclusions and limits of the study: Significantly lower normalized Chao1 diversity was found in multiple sclerosis patients than in controls, suggesting substantial peripheral T-cell clonal expansion. Patients showed significantly higher frequencies than controls for several TRBV segments, among them TRBV5-6, TRBV5-1 and TRBV20-1. When samples were clustered directly using the F measure, samples prepared in the same batch co-clustered strongly, which prompted a batch-effect correction. The control group was slightly older than the multiple sclerosis patient group.

As encoded in the germline V gene, CDR1 is MNHEY while CDR2 is SVGEGT. Relative to germline, V is 6 bases shorter and J is 8 bases shorter, with 20 bases between their ends. The CDR3 sequence holds 15 residues, the cysteine and phenylalanine included. The DNA shown is the 45-base CDR3, in frame from base 1. Sequencing input: blood. This chain joins TRBV6-2 or TRBV6-3 to TRBJ2-1, with a weak D call of TRBD1 (6 bases match). The origin of this receptor is a girl under 18 with multiple sclerosis. The nucleotide sequence is given as TGTGCCAGCAGCTCCTGGTCTACAGGGCAGGATGAGCAGTTCTTC. Its product reads: CASSSWSTGQDEQFF.